This TCR beta chain was sequenced for a study of shared clonotypes between healthy human individuals. Findings of the study overall: Unshared clonotypes carried lower generation probabilities than those common to all four donors.

Turning to this clone: Its antigen is still unknown.

The protocol was immunoSEQ multiplex PCR, while the TCRdb copy is restricted to in-frame clones and leaves out a portion. The sample carries roughly 2.2 million clones, roughly 90% recorded once. V lost 4 bases to trimming and J lost 0 bases, with 17 bases between them. The V gene's germline CDR1 is SGHTS and CDR2 YDEGEE. The CDR3 has 17 amino acids. The sequencing input was naive CD4+ T cells from PBMCs. Sample subset: CD45RA+ positively selected. The chain uses TRBV5-8 and TRBJ1-5; D perhaps matches TRBD1 (5 bases). The TCR originated in a man between 18 and 29 years old in good health. Some clones in this sample may be carry-over from other donors' samples. Here the CDR3 reads CASSPGTLPISNQPQHF. CDR3 bases: TGTGCCAGCAGCCCTGGGACTTTGCCGATTAGCAATCAGCCCCAGCATTTT. The entire variable domain, with the rest obtained from reference TRBV5-8 and TRBJ1-5, is as follows: EAGVTQSPTHLIKTRGQQATLRCSPISGHTSVYWYQQALGLGLQFLLWYDEGEERNRGNFPPRFSGRQFPNYSSELNVNALELEDSALYLCASSPGTLPISNQPQHFGDGTRLSIL.